A selection of T cell receptor beta chains follows, all from one sample in a study of T cells in Graves' hyperthyroidism and ophthalmopathy. A single record per CDR3 protein comes from TCRdb applying MiXCR to the multiplex PCR reads. Of 500,000 to 750,000 distinct CDR3 sequences listed, more than 15% are singletons. The sequencing input was blood. These receptor sequences come from a young woman with Graves' hyperthyroidism. Both conserved end residues are part of each CDR3. A D gene is named only where the DNA matches it firmly. Rows give clone size only sometimes, using once, few, many, or a class for an expanded clone.

d_call: TRBD2; clone_size: few; j_call: TRBJ2-3; v_call: TRBV6-2/TRBV6-3; cdr3_nt: TGTGCCAGCAGTTACCCTTTTTTGGCGCGGGAGCCCCGTGGTGATACGCAGTATTTT; cdr3_aa: CASSYPFLAREPRGDTQYF
d_call: TRBD2; clone_size: many; j_call: TRBJ2-2; v_call: TRBV20-1; cdr3_nt: TGCAGTGCAAGACTAGCGGGAGGAGTAACCGGGGAGCTGTTTTTT; cdr3_aa: CSARLAGGVTGELFF
d_call: TRBD1; clone_size: -; j_call: TRBJ2-1; v_call: TRBV5-1; cdr3_nt: TGCGCCAGCAGCTACCGACAGGGATACAATGAGCAGTTCTTC; cdr3_aa: CASSYRQGYNEQFF
d_call: -; clone_size: many; j_call: TRBJ1-4; v_call: TRBV5-1; cdr3_nt: TGCGCCAGCAGCTTACTTGCCAGCACTAATGAAAAACTGTTTTTT; cdr3_aa: CASSLLASTNEKLFF
d_call: -; clone_size: -; j_call: TRBJ2-6; v_call: TRBV30; cdr3_nt: TGTGCCTGGAGTCTTTTGGGATCCGGGGCCAACGTCCTGACTTTC; cdr3_aa: CAWSLLGSGANVLTF
d_call: -; clone_size: many; j_call: TRBJ2-3; v_call: TRBV2; cdr3_nt: TGTGCCAGCTCTGGACACCAGGCGACAGATACGCAGTATTTT; cdr3_aa: CASSGHQATDTQYF
d_call: -; clone_size: many; j_call: TRBJ2-5; v_call: TRBV12-3/TRBV12-4; cdr3_nt: TGTGCCAGCAGTATAATGGAGACCCAGTACTTC; cdr3_aa: CASSIMETQYF
d_call: -; clone_size: -; j_call: TRBJ2-7; v_call: TRBV6-5; cdr3_nt: TGTGCCAGCAGTTACTCCAGCATCTACGAGCAGTACTTC; cdr3_aa: CASSYSSIYEQYF
d_call: -; clone_size: many; j_call: TRBJ2-5; v_call: TRBV7-2; cdr3_nt: TGTGCCAGCAGCCCACAGGGTTCGAGGGAGACCCAGTACTTC; cdr3_aa: CASSPQGSRETQYF
d_call: -; clone_size: many; j_call: TRBJ2-7; v_call: TRBV20-1; cdr3_nt: TGCAGTGCTGACCAGACGGCGGCGTCCTACGAGCAGTACTTC; cdr3_aa: CSADQTAASYEQYF
d_call: -; clone_size: many; j_call: TRBJ2-1; v_call: TRBV7-9; cdr3_nt: TGTGCCGTTTCAGGGGAGAATGAGCAGTTCTTC; cdr3_aa: CAVSGENEQFF
d_call: TRBD1; clone_size: many; j_call: TRBJ2-4; v_call: TRBV29-1; cdr3_nt: TGCAGCGTCAATACCGGGACAGGAGGCCTAAACATTCAGTACTTC; cdr3_aa: CSVNTGTGGLNIQYF
d_call: TRBD1; clone_size: -; j_call: TRBJ1-4; v_call: TRBV20-1; cdr3_nt: TGCAGTGCGGGATACAGGGGGATGAATGAAAAACTGTTTTTT; cdr3_aa: CSAGYRGMNEKLFF
d_call: TRBD1; clone_size: few; j_call: TRBJ1-5; v_call: TRBV19; cdr3_nt: TGTGCCAGTAGTAGATCGACAGGGGAAAGGAGCAATCAGCCCCAGCATTTT; cdr3_aa: CASSRSTGERSNQPQHF
d_call: TRBD1; clone_size: few; j_call: TRBJ2-1; v_call: TRBV30; cdr3_nt: TGTGCCTGGAGTCCCCGGACAGGGGGCTTTCACAATGAGCAGTTCTTC; cdr3_aa: CAWSPRTGGFHNEQFF
d_call: -; clone_size: -; j_call: TRBJ2-7; v_call: TRBV6-2/TRBV6-3; cdr3_nt: TGTGTCAGCAGTTACGACAGCTACGAGCAGTACTTC; cdr3_aa: CVSSYDSYEQYF
d_call: TRBD2; clone_size: few; j_call: TRBJ2-2; v_call: TRBV30; cdr3_nt: TGTGCCCGACGTGGGACTAGCGGAAACACCGGGGAGCTGTTTTTT; cdr3_aa: CARRGTSGNTGELFF
d_call: -; clone_size: many; j_call: TRBJ2-3; v_call: TRBV2; cdr3_nt: TGTGCCAGCAATCCGAGAGATACGCAGTATTTT; cdr3_aa: CASNPRDTQYF
d_call: -; clone_size: -; j_call: TRBJ1-1; v_call: TRBV19; cdr3_nt: TGTGCCAGTAGTATCTACGGGGGTAACACTGAAGCTTTCTTT; cdr3_aa: CASSIYGGNTEAFF
d_call: -; clone_size: -; j_call: TRBJ2-7; v_call: TRBV4-3; cdr3_nt: TGCGCCAGCAGCGGACGTTTGTACGACGAGCAGTACTTC; cdr3_aa: CASSGRLYDEQYF
d_call: -; clone_size: -; j_call: TRBJ1-2; v_call: TRBV7-9; cdr3_nt: TGTGCCTGTCTGGGGGGGGCGCCGGACTATGGCTACACCTTC; cdr3_aa: CACLGGAPDYGYTF
d_call: TRBD2; clone_size: -; j_call: TRBJ2-7; v_call: TRBV18; cdr3_nt: TGTGCCAGCTCAGCGGGACTAAACAACGTCTACGAGCAGTACTTC; cdr3_aa: CASSAGLNNVYEQYF
d_call: TRBD2; clone_size: many; j_call: TRBJ2-1; v_call: TRBV20-1; cdr3_nt: TGCAGTGCTAGGGGACTAGCGGGAGGGCATGAGCAGTTCTTC; cdr3_aa: CSARGLAGGHEQFF
d_call: -; clone_size: many; j_call: TRBJ1-4; v_call: TRBV13; cdr3_nt: TGTGCCAGCAGACGGACGCAACCGGGTGAAAAACTGTTTTTT; cdr3_aa: CASRRTQPGEKLFF
d_call: TRBD2; clone_size: many; j_call: TRBJ2-7; v_call: TRBV7-2; cdr3_nt: TGTGCCAGCAGCTCAACCCGAAATAGCGGGAGGGTTTACGAGCAGTACTTC; cdr3_aa: CASSSTRNSGRVYEQYF
d_call: -; clone_size: -; j_call: TRBJ2-1; v_call: TRBV6-1; cdr3_nt: TGTGCCAGCAGCCTAGGTCGGGATGAGCAGTTCTTC; cdr3_aa: CASSLGRDEQFF
d_call: TRBD2; clone_size: -; j_call: TRBJ2-7; v_call: TRBV30; cdr3_nt: TGTGCCTGGAGTAGCCAGGCGGGAGGAGGCTACGAGCAGTACTTC; cdr3_aa: CAWSSQAGGGYEQYF
d_call: TRBD2; clone_size: many; j_call: TRBJ2-3; v_call: TRBV28; cdr3_nt: TGTGCCAGCAGTTTCGCGGGGGACGTCACAGATACGCAGTATTTT; cdr3_aa: CASSFAGDVTDTQYF
d_call: -; clone_size: -; j_call: TRBJ1-5; v_call: TRBV19; cdr3_nt: TGTGCCAGTAGTAGATCAAGGATTGGCAATCAGCCCCAGCATTTT; cdr3_aa: CASSRSRIGNQPQHF
d_call: -; clone_size: -; j_call: TRBJ2-1; v_call: TRBV24-1; cdr3_nt: TGTGCCACCAGTGAAACTGCTAACTACAATGAGCAGTTCTTC; cdr3_aa: CATSETANYNEQFF
d_call: TRBD2; clone_size: many; j_call: TRBJ2-7; v_call: TRBV6-2/TRBV6-3; cdr3_nt: TGTGCCAGCAGTCCCAGGCGGGAGGTGGGCGAGCAGTACTTC; cdr3_aa: CASSPRREVGEQYF
d_call: TRBD2; clone_size: many; j_call: TRBJ2-1; v_call: TRBV6-2/TRBV6-3; cdr3_nt: TGTGCCAGCAGTTCCCATGCGGGAGTGGGTTTCAATGAGCAGTTCTTC; cdr3_aa: CASSSHAGVGFNEQFF
d_call: -; clone_size: many; j_call: TRBJ2-7; v_call: TRBV27; cdr3_nt: TGTGCCAGCAGTTTTTCGGGGTCGGCCTACGAGCAGTACTTC; cdr3_aa: CASSFSGSAYEQYF
d_call: -; clone_size: -; j_call: TRBJ1-1; v_call: TRBV10-1; cdr3_nt: TGCGCCTCCCCGAGGGCTTTCTTT; cdr3_aa: CASPRAFF
d_call: -; clone_size: many; j_call: TRBJ2-1; v_call: TRBV20-1; cdr3_nt: TGCAGTGGTAGACGGGGGACCCGTTACAATGAGCAGTTCTTC; cdr3_aa: CSGRRGTRYNEQFF
d_call: TRBD2; clone_size: -; j_call: TRBJ2-1; v_call: TRBV19; cdr3_nt: TGTGCCAGTACCCGATTCCACCGGACTAGCGGATACAATGAGCAGTTCTTC; cdr3_aa: CASTRFHRTSGYNEQFF